This T cell receptor beta chain came from a study of early T cells in non-severe SARS-CoV-2 infection. Across the whole study: Sequencing used unsorted whole-blood bulk RNA, so chains lack pairing.

This clonotype was recorded a few times. Germline V gene data show CDR1 as PRHDT and CDR2 as FYEKMQ (reference sequence). V lost 1 base and J lost 4, with 13 bases in between. The CDR3 runs 15 residues. Unique molecular identifiers tagged individual cDNA molecules. From the 5' RACE reads, TCRdb called clonotypes with MiXCR, one entry per CDR3 protein. The table shows approximately 46,000 distinct CDR3 sequences, with approximately 6% occurring only once. This chain links TRBV13 with TRBJ1-1; TRBD1 might be the D (5 bases). The clonotype originates from an adult who was a healthcare worker with PCR-confirmed SARS-CoV-2 infection or an uninfected control (not recorded which). The specimen was whole blood. CDR3 bases: TGTGCCAGCAGCTTAGATACAGGTATAAGCACTGAAGCTTTCTTT. Its protein product is CASSLDTGISTEAFF.